The 3 T cell receptor beta chains in this list originate from one sample, sequenced in a study of blood T cells in healthy people across ages. Through a sample-barcoded 5' primer and a J-beta primer mix, a second PCR was run for roughly 6 to 11 cycles. One entry per CDR3 protein, called by TCRdb with MiXCR from the 5' RACE reads. The sample shows around 870,000 distinct CDR3 sequences, roughly 26% of them seen only once. Sequenced material: blood. These receptors were collected from an elderly woman in good health.

Only a few counts were recorded for this clonotype. A much larger clonotype is one base distant, so this may be a read error. This chain links TRBV5-1 with TRBJ2-7, with a tentative D call TRBD2 (6 bases). Trimming left V 5 bases short and J 7 bases short, with 13 bases between. CDR1 and CDR2 from the germline V gene are SGHRS and YFSETQ. This CDR3 has 12 residues. The chain's CDR3 is CASSEDYNEQYF. In DNA form, the CDR3 reads TGCGCCAGCAGTGAGGACTACAATGAGCAGTACTTC.

This clonotype was counted only a few times. The CDR3 spells CATSDLAQQSGNTEAFF. The DNA for the CDR3 is TGTGCCACCAGTGACTTAGCTCAACAGTCCGGGAACACTGAAGCTTTCTTT. The chain carries TRBV24-1 and TRBJ1-1, with D hard to call. The CDR3 spans 17 residues. V shed 4 bases and J shed 1 base, with 18 bases lying between them. The germline CDR1 and CDR2 sequences are KGHDR and SFDVKD.

This clonotype was observed many times. The rearrangement links TRBV18 to TRBJ1-5, with 7 nucleotides matching TRBD1. Per the germline V gene, CDR1 is KGHSH and CDR2 is LQKENI. CDR3 size: 14 residues. Trimming cost V 8 bases and J 4 bases; bases outside gene matches: 8. CDR3 amino acids: CASSPGQANQPQHF. The CDR3 DNA is TGTGCCAGCAGCCCCGGACAGGCTAATCAGCCCCAGCATTTT. Looking up the rest from reference TRBV18 and TRBJ1-5 gives the full variable domain: NAGVMQNPRHLVRRRGQEARLRCSPMKGHSHVYWYRQLPEEGLKFMVYLQKENIIDESGMPKERFSAEFPKEGPSILRIQQVVRGDSAAYFCASSPGQANQPQHFGDGTRLSIL.